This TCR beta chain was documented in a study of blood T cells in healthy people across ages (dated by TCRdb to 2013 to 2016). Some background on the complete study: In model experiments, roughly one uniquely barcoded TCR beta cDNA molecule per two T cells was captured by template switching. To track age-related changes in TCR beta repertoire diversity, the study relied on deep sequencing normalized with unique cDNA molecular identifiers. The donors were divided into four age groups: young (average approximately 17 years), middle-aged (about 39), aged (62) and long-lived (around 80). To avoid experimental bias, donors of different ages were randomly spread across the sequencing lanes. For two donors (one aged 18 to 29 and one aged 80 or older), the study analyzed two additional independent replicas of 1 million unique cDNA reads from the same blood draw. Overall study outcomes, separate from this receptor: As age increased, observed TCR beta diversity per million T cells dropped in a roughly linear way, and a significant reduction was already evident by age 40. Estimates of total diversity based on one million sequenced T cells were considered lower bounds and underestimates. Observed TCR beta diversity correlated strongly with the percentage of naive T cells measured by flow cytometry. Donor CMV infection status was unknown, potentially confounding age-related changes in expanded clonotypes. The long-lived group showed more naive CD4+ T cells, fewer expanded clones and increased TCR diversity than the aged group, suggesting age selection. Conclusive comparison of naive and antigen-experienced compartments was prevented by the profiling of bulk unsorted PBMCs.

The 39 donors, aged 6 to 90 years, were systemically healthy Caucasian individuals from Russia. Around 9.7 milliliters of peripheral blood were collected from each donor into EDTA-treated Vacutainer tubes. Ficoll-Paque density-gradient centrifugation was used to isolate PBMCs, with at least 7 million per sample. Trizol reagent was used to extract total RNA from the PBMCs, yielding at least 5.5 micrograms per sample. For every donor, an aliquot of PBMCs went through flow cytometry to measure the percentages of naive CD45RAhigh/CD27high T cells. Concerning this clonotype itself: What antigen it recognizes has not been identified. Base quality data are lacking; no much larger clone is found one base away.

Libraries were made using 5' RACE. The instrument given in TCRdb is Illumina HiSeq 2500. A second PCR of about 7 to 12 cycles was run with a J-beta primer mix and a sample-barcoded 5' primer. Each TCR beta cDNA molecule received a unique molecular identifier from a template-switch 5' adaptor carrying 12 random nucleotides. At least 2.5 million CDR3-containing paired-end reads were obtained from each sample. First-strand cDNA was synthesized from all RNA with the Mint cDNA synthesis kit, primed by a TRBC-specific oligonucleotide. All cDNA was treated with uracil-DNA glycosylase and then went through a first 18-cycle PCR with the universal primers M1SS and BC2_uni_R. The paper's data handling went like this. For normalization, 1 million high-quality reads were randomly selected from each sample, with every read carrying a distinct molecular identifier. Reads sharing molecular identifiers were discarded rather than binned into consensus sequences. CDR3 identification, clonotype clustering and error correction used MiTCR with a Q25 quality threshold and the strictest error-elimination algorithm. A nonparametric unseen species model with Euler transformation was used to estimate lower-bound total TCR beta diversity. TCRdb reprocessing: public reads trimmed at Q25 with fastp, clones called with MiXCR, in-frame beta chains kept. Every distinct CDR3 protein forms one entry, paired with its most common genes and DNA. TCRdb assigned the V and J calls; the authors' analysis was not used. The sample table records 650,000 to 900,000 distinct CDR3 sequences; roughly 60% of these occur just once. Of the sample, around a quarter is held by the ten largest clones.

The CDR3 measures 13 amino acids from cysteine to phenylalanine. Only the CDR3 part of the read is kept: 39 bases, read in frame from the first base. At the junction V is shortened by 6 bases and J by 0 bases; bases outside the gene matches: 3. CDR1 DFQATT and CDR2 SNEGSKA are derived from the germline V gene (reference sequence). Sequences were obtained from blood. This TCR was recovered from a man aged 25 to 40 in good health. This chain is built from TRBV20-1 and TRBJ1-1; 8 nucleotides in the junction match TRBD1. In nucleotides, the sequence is TGCAGTGCACCGGGACAGGTGAACACTGAAGCTTTCTTT. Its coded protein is CSAPGQVNTEAFF.